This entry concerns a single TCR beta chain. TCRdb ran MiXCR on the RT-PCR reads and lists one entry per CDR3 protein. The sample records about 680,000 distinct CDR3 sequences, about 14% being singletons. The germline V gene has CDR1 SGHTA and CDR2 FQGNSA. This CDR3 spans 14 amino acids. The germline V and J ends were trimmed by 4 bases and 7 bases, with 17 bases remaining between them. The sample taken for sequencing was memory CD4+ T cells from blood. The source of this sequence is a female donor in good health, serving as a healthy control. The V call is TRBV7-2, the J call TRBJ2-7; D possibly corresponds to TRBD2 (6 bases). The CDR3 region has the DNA TGTGCCAGCAGCTCCCTTTCGGGAGTGGGGGAGCAGTACTTC. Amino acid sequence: CASSSLSGVGEQYF.